A single sample is the source of the 8 T cell receptor beta chains below, sequenced in a study of OX40 agonist ivuxolimab in advanced cancers. Measured with immunoSEQ multiplex PCR; TCRdb has only the in-frame clones, and not every one. The table includes some 82,000 clones, 91% detected once. Sequencing was performed on CD4+ or CD8+ T cells sorted from blood, taken in a trial of the OX40 agonist ivuxolimab. The receptor source for this set is an adult with an advanced solid tumor such as melanoma, head and neck, liver or kidney cancer.

The chain carries TRBV28 and TRBJ2-7; TRBD1 matches 9 bases. The CDR3 sequence is 15 residues long. CDR1 and CDR2 from the germline V gene are MDHEN and SYDVKM. The trim removed 1 base at V and 4 bases at J, leaving 5 bases unmatched. CDR3 coding DNA: TGTGCCAGCAGTTTATCCACAGGGGGCGCTTACGAGCAGTACTTC. This encodes CASSLSTGGAYEQYF.

The chain carries TRBV10-3 and TRBJ2-1; D is perhaps TRBD2 (5 bases). The CDR3 covers 19 residues. Trimming removed 3 bases at V and 1 base at J, with 22 bases between. Germline V gene lookup returns CDR1 ENHRY and CDR2 SYGVKD. The CDR3 is CAISDPGLAVIGSYNEQFF. Here the CDR3 DNA reads TGTGCCATCAGTGACCCTGGGCTAGCCGTAATTGGTTCCTACAATGAGCAGTTCTTC.

The chain couples TRBV7-9 to TRBJ2-5, with D perhaps TRBD1 (9 bases). V dropped 5 bases and J dropped 4 bases, with 23 bases sitting between them. Germline V gives CDR1 SEHNR, CDR2 FQNEAQ (reference sequence). CDR3 length equals 17 residues. The CDR3 here is CASSPGTGGGGRETQYF. In nucleotides, the CDR3 is TGTGCCAGCAGCCCTGGTACAGGGGGCGGGGGGAGAGAGACCCAGTACTTC.

The chain has TRBV4-2 and TRBJ2-2, with TRBD2 as a possible D gene (5 bases). The germline CDR1 and CDR2 sequences are LGHNA and YNFKEQ. CDR3 length: 16 residues. The germline V and J ends were trimmed by 0 bases and 8 bases, with 16 bases remaining between them. The CDR3 bases are TGTGCCAGCAGCCAAGATCGTAGCCTAGCTGGTGGGGAGCTGTTTTTT. Encoded protein: CASSQDRSLAGGELFF.

This chain joins TRBV5-4 and TRBJ2-2; TRBD2 aligns across 10 bases. CDR3 length equals 16 residues. Trimming removed 2 bases from V and 7 bases from J; junction bases left unmatched: 8. The germline V gene encodes CDR1 SGHNT and CDR2 YYREEE (reference sequence). The CDR3 sequence: CASSFSGRQDGGELFF. CDR3 DNA: TGTGCCAGCAGCTTTAGCGGGAGGCAGGACGGCGGGGAGCTGTTTTTT.

This chain links TRBV28 with TRBJ1-1, with 9 bases matching TRBD1. The CDR3 is made up of 14 amino acids. CDR1 is MDHEN, CDR2 SYDVKM, per germline. V was clipped by 4 bases and J by 3 bases; unmatched bases: 3. CDR3: CASSSGQGDTEAFF. In DNA form, the CDR3 reads TGTGCCAGCAGTTCGGGACAGGGCGACACTGAAGCTTTCTTT.

The gene calls are TRBV4-1 and TRBJ2-3; 8 nucleotides align to TRBD2. Germline V gene data show CDR1 as MGHRA and CDR2 as YSYEKL. V lost 2 bases and J lost 6; bases outside the gene matches: 13. The CDR3 spans 17 residues. CDR3 nucleotide sequence: TGCGCCAGCAGCCAACTACTTAGCGGGGATTCGAGGGATACGCAGTATTTT. The encoded protein is CASSQLLSGDSRDTQYF.

The V call is TRBV10-3, the J call TRBJ1-2, with 8 bases lining up with TRBD1. V shed 6 bases and J 1 base; nucleotides not matched to a gene: 7. The CDR3 is 15 amino acids. From germline, CDR1 is ENHRY and CDR2 SYGVKD. The DNA for the CDR3 is TGTGCCATCAGGGCTGGACAGGGAGATAACTATGGCTACACCTTC. It specifies CAIRAGQGDNYGYTF.